A single sample is the source of the 9 T cell receptor beta chains below, sequenced in a study of T cell responses to AZD1222 COVID-19 vaccine. Method: immunoSEQ multiplex PCR; TCRdb's copy keeps in-frame clones and lacks some. The data contain 150,000 or so clones, 80% to 95% of them seen just once; the ten biggest clones take up more than 0.85%. The material was peripheral blood, obtained on day 0 of MenACWY control vaccination. The receptors were gathered from an adult in good health.

This chain links TRBV10-3 with TRBJ2-7, with D possibly matching TRBD1 (6 bases). This CDR3 has 13 amino acids. Trimming took 2 bases from V and 4 from J, leaving 9 bases between them. CDR1 is ENHRY and CDR2 is SYGVKD in the germline V gene. In DNA form, the CDR3 reads TGTGCCATCAGTGAGAACAGGGTTTACGAGCAGTACTTC. This translates into CAISENRVYEQYF.

This clone was seen more than once but under ten times. The chain joins TRBV7-6 to TRBJ1-1; unclear D gene. The germline V and J ends were trimmed by 5 bases and 5 bases, with 18 bases remaining between them. This CDR3 comprises 15 residues. CDR1 and CDR2 from the germline V gene are SGHVS and FNYEAQ. CDR3 sequence reads: CASSLTAAEETEAFF. The CDR3 DNA reads TGTGCCAGCAGCCTAACCGCTGCCGAGGAAACTGAAGCTTTCTTT.

The gene calls are TRBV28 and TRBJ1-2, with 8 bases aligning to TRBD1. Looked up from germline, CDR1 is MDHEN and CDR2 is SYDVKM. The CDR3 covers 14 residues. Trimming at V came to 5 bases and at J to 5 bases, leaving 7 bases not matched to a gene. CDR3 nucleotide sequence: TGTGCCAGCAGTCAGACAGGGGTTCGGTATGGCTACACCTTC. Encoded protein: CASSQTGVRYGYTF.

The CDR3 loop is CAISSDREQFF. The CDR3 DNA is TGTGCCATCAGTTCGGACCGGGAGCAGTTCTTC. The V and J genes are TRBV10-3 and TRBJ2-1; D is unresolved. Trimming removed 5 bases at V and 10 bases at J, with 9 bases between. This CDR3 spans 11 amino acids. CDR1 and CDR2 (germline): ENHRY, SYGVKD.

The rearrangement uses TRBV19 and TRBJ2-2, with 8 bases fitting TRBD1. After removal of 6 bases from V and 8 bases from J, the junction contained 8 bases not matched to a gene. CDR1 is LNHDA, CDR2 SQIVND, per germline (reference sequence). The CDR3 length is 14 residues. The CDR3 sequence: CASSGQGMPGELFF. For the CDR3, the DNA is TGTGCCAGTAGCGGACAGGGAATGCCGGGGGAGCTGTTTTTT.

The chain carries TRBV19 and TRBJ1-1; no definite D call. CDR1 is LNHDA, CDR2 SQIVND, per germline (reference sequence). The CDR3 is made up of 14 amino acids. V was shortened by 0 bases and J by 4 bases, with 9 bases between the two germline ends. The CDR3 loop is CASSIEREGTEAFF. CDR3 coding DNA: TGTGCCAGTAGTATAGAAAGGGAGGGCACTGAAGCTTTCTTT.

The chain carries TRBV3-1 (or the pseudogene TRBV3-2) and TRBJ1-1; a possible D gene is TRBD1 (6 bases). CDR1 is LGHDT and CDR2 is YNNKEL in the germline V gene (reference sequence). CDR3 length equals 15 residues. V was clipped by 0 bases and J by 5 bases, with 13 bases between them. CDR3 region: CASSQDGGLWTEAFF. For the CDR3, the DNA is TGTGCCAGCAGCCAAGACGGGGGGCTGTGGACTGAAGCTTTCTTT.

The chain combines TRBV6-5 with TRBJ2-5; D remains unclear. The CDR3 loop spans 13 amino acids. V was cut by 5 bases and J by 5 bases, with 12 bases left in between. Germline V gives CDR1 MNHEY, CDR2 SVGAGI. In DNA form, the CDR3 reads TGTGCCAGCAGTCTAATATTGGGGGAGACCCAGTACTTC. The encoded protein is CASSLILGETQYF.

About this clone: One end of the junction varies from germline; a read error may be responsible. The gene calls are TRBV18 and TRBJ2-1, with D perhaps TRBD1 or TRBD2 (6 bases each). The CDR3 totals 13 residues. Per germline, CDR1 KGHSH and CDR2 LQKENI. The CDR3 coding sequence is TGTGCCAGCTCCCCACCGGGGGCGTACGAGCAGTTCTTC. Protein: CASSPPGAYEQFF.